The rows below give T cell receptor beta chains drawn from one sample of a study of T cell changes during pregnancy in multiple sclerosis. Clones were sequenced by immunoSEQ multiplex PCR, and TCRdb holds only the in-frame ones, with some missing. The sample has about 42,000 clones, around 89% seen once. Sequencing used CD4+ T cells from peripheral blood mononuclear cells, obtained in the second trimester of pregnancy. These receptors were taken from a female donor with multiple sclerosis, enrolled in a pregnancy study. CDR3s include the opening cysteine and the closing phenylalanine or tryptophan. The order of the fields is V gene, CDR3 protein.

TRBV6-5 | CASSYSGQRNEKLFF
TRBV2 | CARGTSPKNEQFF
TRBV21-1 | CASTLTSRSYEQYF
TRBV6-6 | CASSDGTADRTAFF
TRBV11-2 | CASSHLTKGLAGAYEQYF
TRBV5-6 | CASSGPYNEQFF
TRBV18 | CASSPQARGTYEQYF
TRBV4-1 | CASSHPGLGDRQYF
TRBV5-4 | CASSLGGTTEAFF
TRBV2 | CASSVPGAQETQYF
TRBV29-1 | CSVSGQEANTGELFF
TRBV18 | CASSGQATSGNTIYF
TRBV12-5 | CASGLGPHETQYF
TRBV15 | CATSRESSQHFSTYNEQFF
TRBV30 | CAWRRFDEQFF
TRBV28 | CASSKDPGGGRQETQYF
TRBV15 | CATSRGTALLNQPQHF
TRBV4-2 | CASSQGVGPSSGANVLTF
TRBV6-5 | CASISGKSYEQYF
TRBV5-8 | CASRRGRVEAFF
TRBV20-1 | CSARDLLRAFF
TRBV5-4 | CASSYPLAGGNEQFF
TRBV7-2 | CASSAWTSGMGDTQYF
TRBV5-4 | CASSPPGQAYLPDTQYF
TRBV27 | CASSSLTGGTDTQYF
TRBV6-1 | CASSEGANTGELFF
TRBV4-2 | CASSQETGSHTEAFF
TRBV6-6 | CASSHSGTGPYEQYF
TRBV6-5 | CASSSPGTSGIGQFF
TRBV5-1 | CASRFPSDTQYF
TRBV7-2 | CASSLVRPGIGETQYF
TRBV6-5 | CASSYTGQEAFF
TRBV15 | CATSRARGQGDNEQFF
TRBV14 | CASSRGLAGGRKTDTQYF
TRBV2 | CASSGGPLSMDRGGRQYF
TRBV2 | CASRALRGGVEYTF
TRBV10-3 | CAIGGQKNTEAFF
TRBV29-1 | CSVGHRGNEQFF
TRBV28 | CASSFWDRGRTEAFF
TRBV6-6 | CASNRRTGRSYEQYF
TRBV9 | CASSVGLADWSAHEQFF
TRBV19 | CASSIFSVTPAERPQYF
TRBV15 | CATSINTVGRGKLFF
TRBV19 | CASSISTGLRTEAFF
TRBV4-2 | CASSKVELAEVLGRLHNEQFF
TRBV6-1 | CASRLALRGSEQFF
TRBV6-1 | CASSDLPTGGVNNEQFF
TRBV6-1 | CACGGLSSTDTQYF
TRBV5-4 | CASSLGGHYGYTF
TRBV19 | CASRSEQGVPYEQYF
TRBV29-1 | CSVDRVSGQGVSEQYF
TRBV18 | CASSLSGQGAGNQPQHF
TRBV7-2 | CASSSRTSGRGWTDTQYF
TRBV28 | CALGRNRGFSYGYTF
TRBV18 | CASSPGGVWETQYF
TRBV5-4 | CASSLPRQGIYNEQFF